Listed below are T cell receptor beta chains from one sample, sequenced in a study of T cells after yellow fever vaccination. MiXCR, run by TCRdb on the 5' RACE reads, gives a single entry per CDR3 protein. The table includes approximately 250,000 distinct CDR3 sequences, roughly 6.2% detected once. Specimen: CD4+ T cells sorted from PBMCs, collected on the day of the yellow fever booster vaccination. The receptors were gathered from a young man who received the YFV17D yellow fever vaccine. The CDR3 runs from the conserved cysteine through the conserved F or W. D genes are given only for firm matches. Clone size, where shown, is once, few, many, or a class for clones that have expanded.

v_call	j_call	d_call	clone_size	cdr3_aa	cdr3_nt
TRBV4-2	TRBJ2-3	TRBD2	many	CASSQDRAGGGTDTQYF	TGTGCCAGCAGCCAAGATCGGGCGGGAGGAGGCACAGATACGCAGTATTTT
TRBV7-9	TRBJ2-3	.	few	CASSLDVGVAVYTQYF	TGTGCCAGCAGCTTAGACGTCGGGGTAGCAGTGTATACGCAGTATTTT
TRBV25-1	TRBJ2-6	TRBD1	few	CASSDGQASISGANVLTF	TGTGCCAGCAGTGACGGACAGGCCTCCATCTCTGGGGCCAACGTCCTGACTTTC
TRBV14	TRBJ2-1	.	many	CASSEDRGTGVMNEQFF	TGTGCCAGCAGCGAAGATCGGGGGACGGGAGTGATGAATGAGCAGTTCTTC
TRBV5-1	TRBJ2-7	TRBD2	few	CASKSVLAAYEQYF	TGCGCCAGCAAGTCCGTTCTAGCGGCCTACGAGCAGTACTTC
TRBV6-1	TRBJ2-7	.	.	CASRGRFGIYEQYF	TGTGCCAGCAGGGGTAGGTTCGGGATCTACGAGCAGTACTTC
TRBV9	TRBJ2-7	TRBD1	few	CASSARTGTYEQYF	TGTGCCAGCAGCGCCCGGACAGGTACCTACGAGCAGTACTTC
TRBV7-9	TRBJ2-1	.	.	CASSLLPGEQFF	TGTGCCAGCAGCCTCCTGCCCGGAGAGCAGTTCTTC
TRBV19	TRBJ2-7	TRBD2	few	CASSYGLAGVYEQYF	TGTGCCAGTAGTTACGGACTAGCGGGAGTCTACGAGCAGTACTTC
TRBV5-1	TRBJ2-7	.	many	CASSLRSGPYEQYF	TGCGCCAGCAGCCTACGGAGTGGCCCCTACGAGCAGTACTTC
TRBV25-1	TRBJ2-5	.	.	CASSDRGKTQYF	TGTGCCAGCAGTGACCGGGGGAAGACCCAGTACTTC
TRBV12-3/TRBV12-4	TRBJ2-1	.	few	CASRTEGEQFF	TGTGCCAGCAGGACGGAGGGAGAGCAGTTCTTC
TRBV5-5	TRBJ2-7	.	few	CASSLAPLRGPSSYEQYF	TGTGCCAGCAGCTTGGCCCCTCTGAGGGGCCCCAGCTCCTACGAGCAGTACTTC
TRBV7-2	TRBJ2-2	TRBD2	many	CASSRQRESGELFF	TGTGCCAGCAGCCGACAGCGGGAGTCAGGGGAGCTGTTTTTT
TRBV20-1	TRBJ1-5	TRBD1	.	CSARGRQGQPQHF	TGCAGTGCTAGAGGTAGACAGGGTCAGCCCCAGCATTTT
TRBV24-1	TRBJ2-1	.	many	CATSGGPLFHEQFF	TGTGCCACCAGTGGGGGCCCGCTGTTTCATGAGCAGTTCTTC
TRBV12-3/TRBV12-4	TRBJ2-1	TRBD2	many	CASRYLGLAHNNEQFF	TGTGCCAGCAGGTACCTGGGACTAGCGCATAACAATGAGCAGTTCTTC
TRBV4-2	TRBJ1-5	.	.	CASSQMEGVNQPQHF	TGTGCCAGCAGCCAAATGGAGGGGGTGAATCAGCCCCAGCATTTT
TRBV21-1	TRBJ2-5	.	.	CASSKVPVETQYF	TGTGCCAGCAGCAAAGTCCCCGTGGAGACCCAGTACTTC
TRBV12-3/TRBV12-4	TRBJ2-5	TRBD1	few	CASSLVRGHETQYF	TGTGCCAGCAGTTTGGTCAGGGGGCATGAGACCCAGTACTTC
TRBV5-5	TRBJ2-1	TRBD1	many	CASSPLTGPSSYNEQFF	TGTGCCAGCAGCCCACTGACAGGGCCCAGCTCCTACAATGAGCAGTTCTTC
TRBV19	TRBJ2-6	.	.	CASRTLSGANVLTF	TGTGCCAGTCGTACTCTCTCTGGGGCCAACGTCCTGACTTTC
TRBV20-1	TRBJ2-2	TRBD2	many	CSAQGLAGTGELFF	TGCAGTGCTCAGGGACTAGCGGGTACCGGGGAGCTGTTTTTT
TRBV7-2	TRBJ2-1	.	.	CASSITGTRQFF	TGTGCCAGCAGCATCACCGGGACCCGGCAGTTCTTC
TRBV20-1	TRBJ2-7	TRBD2	few	CSARAAGGSYEQYF	TGCAGTGCTAGAGCTGCGGGAGGGTCCTACGAGCAGTACTTC
TRBV7-2	TRBJ1-6	.	many	CASTQLGGSPLHF	TGTGCCAGCACCCAGCTGGGGGGCTCACCCCTCCACTTT
TRBV30	TRBJ2-3	TRBD2	few	CAWSRLAGATDTQYF	TGTGCCTGGAGTCGGCTAGCGGGAGCCACAGATACGCAGTATTTT
TRBV3-1	TRBJ2-7	.	few	CASSLLVSRHYEQYF	TGTGCCAGCAGCCTACTAGTATCCAGACACTACGAGCAGTACTTC
TRBV6-5	TRBJ2-3	.	few	CASSYKGTDTQYF	TGTGCCAGCAGTTATAAGGGGACAGATACGCAGTATTTT
TRBV12-3/TRBV12-4	TRBJ1-1	TRBD1	.	CASSSGGVGNTEAFF	TGTGCCAGCAGTTCAGGGGGGGTCGGGAACACTGAAGCTTTCTTT
TRBV5-6	TRBJ1-5	.	many	CASSLPQGDGNQPQHF	TGTGCCAGCAGCCTACCGCAGGGCGACGGCAATCAGCCCCAGCATTTT
TRBV25-1	TRBJ2-1	.	.	CASSWVIHNEQFF	TGTGCCAGCAGCTGGGTCATCCACAATGAGCAGTTCTTC
TRBV4-2	TRBJ2-7	.	few	CASRKGGNSYEQYF	TGTGCCAGCAGAAAGGGCGGGAACTCCTACGAGCAGTACTTC
TRBV24-1	TRBJ2-1	TRBD2	many	CATSDRGLAGVNEQFF	TGTGCCACCAGTGATCGAGGACTAGCGGGAGTAAATGAGCAGTTCTTC
TRBV12-3/TRBV12-4	TRBJ2-3	TRBD1	many	CASSLRTGSDTQYF	TGTGCCAGCAGTTTGAGGACAGGGTCAGATACGCAGTATTTT
TRBV5-1	TRBJ2-5	TRBD1	.	CASEGTAQETQYF	TGCGCCAGCGAAGGGACAGCTCAAGAGACCCAGTACTTC
TRBV6-1	TRBJ2-2	TRBD2	many	CASSEASGSPGELFF	TGTGCCAGCAGTGAGGCTAGCGGGAGTCCCGGGGAGCTGTTTTTT
TRBV2	TRBJ2-3	.	.	CAIRPDRGSGNWVTDTQYF	TGTGCCATCAGGCCCGACAGGGGTAGCGGGAATTGGGTAACAGATACGCAGTATTTT
TRBV20-1	TRBJ2-1	.	.	CSASLRVNEQFF	TGCAGTGCTAGTTTGAGAGTCAATGAGCAGTTCTTC
TRBV12-3/TRBV12-4	TRBJ2-7	TRBD2	.	CASSLGLPGLLIEQYF	TGTGCCAGCAGTTTAGGTCTCCCGGGACTACTTATCGAGCAGTACTTC
TRBV7-8	TRBJ1-1	.	few	CASSSLTAEEAFF	TGTGCCAGCAGCTCCCTGACAGCGGAGGAAGCTTTCTTT
TRBV10-3	TRBJ1-6	TRBD1	many	CAISGGGAYNSPLHF	TGTGCCATCAGTGGAGGGGGCGCCTATAATTCACCCCTCCACTTT
TRBV5-4	TRBJ2-2	.	few	CASSWPAGELFF	TGTGCCAGCAGCTGGCCGGCCGGGGAGCTGTTTTTT
TRBV3-1	TRBJ2-3	TRBD1	few	CASSPHQGTGIQADTQYF	TGTGCCAGCAGCCCTCACCAGGGGACAGGGATCCAGGCAGATACGCAGTATTTT